This TCR beta chain was recovered during a study of T cells in localized non-small cell lung cancer. This table comes from immunoSEQ multiplex PCR, and its TCRdb copy is limited to in-frame clones, with some not included. This table holds tens of thousands of clones, 65% to 90% found once. Study results and caveats: There were a median roughly 60 of the top 100 tumor clones appearing in adjacent lung.

Concerning this clone: What it binds is not known.

The source material was PBMCs, sampled before any cancer treatment. This TCR was sampled from a man between 35 and 75 years old with stage II lung adenocarcinoma.

The CDR3: CASSAPRISTDTQYF. In DNA, the CDR3 is TGTGCCAGCAGTGCGCCTAGGATTAGCACAGATACGCAGTATTTT. This chain links TRBV6-1 with TRBJ2-3; D is unclear. The CDR3 covers 15 residues. Germline loops: CDR1 MNHNS, CDR2 SASEGT. V gave up 4 bases and J gave up 0 bases, with 11 bases separating them.